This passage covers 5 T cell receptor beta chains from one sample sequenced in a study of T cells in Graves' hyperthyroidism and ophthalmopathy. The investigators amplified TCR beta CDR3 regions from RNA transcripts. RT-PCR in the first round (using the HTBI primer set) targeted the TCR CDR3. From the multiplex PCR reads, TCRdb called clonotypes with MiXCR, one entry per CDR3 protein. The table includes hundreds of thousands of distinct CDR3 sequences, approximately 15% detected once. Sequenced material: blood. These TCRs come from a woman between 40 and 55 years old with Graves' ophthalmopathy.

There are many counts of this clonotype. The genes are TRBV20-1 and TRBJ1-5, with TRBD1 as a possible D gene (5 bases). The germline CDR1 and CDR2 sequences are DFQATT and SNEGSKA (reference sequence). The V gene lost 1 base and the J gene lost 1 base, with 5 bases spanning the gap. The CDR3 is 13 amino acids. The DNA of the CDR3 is TGCAGTGCTAGAGGGGGGAGCAATCAGCCCCAGCATTTT. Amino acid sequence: CSARGGSNQPQHF.

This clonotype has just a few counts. The CDR3 region has the DNA TGTGCCGGCGGAGGGCAGCCCCAGCATTTT. It codes for CAGGGQPQHF. This chain joins TRBV6-1 and TRBJ1-5, with unresolved D. Trimming stripped 11 bases from V and 7 bases from J, with 9 bases between. Germline V gene lookup returns CDR1 MNHNS and CDR2 SASEGT. The CDR3 contains 10 residues.

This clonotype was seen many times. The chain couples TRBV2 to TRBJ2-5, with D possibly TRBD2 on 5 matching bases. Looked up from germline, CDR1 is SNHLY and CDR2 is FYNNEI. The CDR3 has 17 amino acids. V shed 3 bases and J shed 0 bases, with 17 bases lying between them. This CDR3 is CASSDLFYRGNQETQYF. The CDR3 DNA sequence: TGTGCCAGCAGTGATCTTTTTTATCGGGGTAACCAAGAGACCCAGTACTTC.

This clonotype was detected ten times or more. DNA of the CDR3: TGTGCCACCAGTGATTATTACGAGGGCTACACCTTC. It codes for CATSDYYEGYTF. J is TRBJ1-2 and V is TRBV24-1; D not certain. Trimming removed 2 bases at V and 8 bases at J, with 8 bases between. Germline values: CDR1 KGHDR, CDR2 SFDVKD. CDR3 length: 12 amino acids.

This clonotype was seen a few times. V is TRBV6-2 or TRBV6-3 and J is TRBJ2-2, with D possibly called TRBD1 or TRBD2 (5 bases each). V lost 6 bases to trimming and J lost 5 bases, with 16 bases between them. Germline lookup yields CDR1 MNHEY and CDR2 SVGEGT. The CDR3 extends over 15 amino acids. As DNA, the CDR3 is TGTGCCAGCAGCCCCGTGGCAGGGAGAACCGGGGAGCTGTTTTTT. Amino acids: CASSPVAGRTGELFF.